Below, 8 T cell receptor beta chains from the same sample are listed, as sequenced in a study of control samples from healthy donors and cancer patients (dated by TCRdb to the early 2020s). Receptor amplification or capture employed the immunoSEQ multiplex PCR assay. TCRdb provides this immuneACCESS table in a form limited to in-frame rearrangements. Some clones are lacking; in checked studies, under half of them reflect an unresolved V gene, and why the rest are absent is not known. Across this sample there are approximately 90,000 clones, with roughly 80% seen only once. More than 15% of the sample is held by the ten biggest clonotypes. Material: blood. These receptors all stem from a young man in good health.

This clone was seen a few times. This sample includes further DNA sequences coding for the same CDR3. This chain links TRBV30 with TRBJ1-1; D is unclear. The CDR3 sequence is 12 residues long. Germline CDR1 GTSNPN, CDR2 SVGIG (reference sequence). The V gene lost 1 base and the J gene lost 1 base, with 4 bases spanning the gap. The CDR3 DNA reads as TGTGCCTGGAGTGATGGGAACACTGAAGCTTTCTTT. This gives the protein CAWSDGNTEAFF.

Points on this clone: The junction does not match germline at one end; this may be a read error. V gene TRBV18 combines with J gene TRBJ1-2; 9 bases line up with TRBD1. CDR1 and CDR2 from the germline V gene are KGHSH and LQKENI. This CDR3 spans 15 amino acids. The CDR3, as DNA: TGTGCCAGCTCACCGGGAGGGGACAGGGCCTATGACTACACCTTC. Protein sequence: CASSPGGDRAYDYTF.

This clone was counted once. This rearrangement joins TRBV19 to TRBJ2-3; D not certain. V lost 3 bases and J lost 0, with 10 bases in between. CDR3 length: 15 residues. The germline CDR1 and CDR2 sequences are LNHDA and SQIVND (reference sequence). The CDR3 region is CASSISATSTDTQYF. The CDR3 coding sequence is TGTGCCAGTAGTATTTCGGCTACTAGCACAGATACGCAGTATTTT. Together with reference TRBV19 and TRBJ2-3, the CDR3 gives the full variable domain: DGGITQSPKYLFRKEGQNVTLSCEQNLNHDAMYWYRQDPGQGLRLIYYSQIVNDFQKGDIAEGYSVSREKKESFPLTVTSAQKNPTAFYLCASSISATSTDTQYFGPGTRLTVL.

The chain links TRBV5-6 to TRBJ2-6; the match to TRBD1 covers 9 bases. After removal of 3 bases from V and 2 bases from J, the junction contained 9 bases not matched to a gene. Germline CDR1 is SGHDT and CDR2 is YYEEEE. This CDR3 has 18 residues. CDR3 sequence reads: CASSSPGQGFPGANVLTF. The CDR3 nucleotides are TGTGCCAGCAGCTCCCCGGGACAGGGATTTCCTGGGGCCAACGTCCTGACTTTC.

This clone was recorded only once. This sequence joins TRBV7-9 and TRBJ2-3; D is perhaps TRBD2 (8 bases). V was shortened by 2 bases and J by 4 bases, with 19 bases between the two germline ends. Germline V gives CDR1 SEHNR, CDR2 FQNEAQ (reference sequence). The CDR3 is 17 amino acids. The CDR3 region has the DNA TGTGCCAGCAGCTTAAGGGGGCCTGGCGGGGGGCCAGATACGCAGTATTTT. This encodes CASSLRGPGGGPDTQYF.

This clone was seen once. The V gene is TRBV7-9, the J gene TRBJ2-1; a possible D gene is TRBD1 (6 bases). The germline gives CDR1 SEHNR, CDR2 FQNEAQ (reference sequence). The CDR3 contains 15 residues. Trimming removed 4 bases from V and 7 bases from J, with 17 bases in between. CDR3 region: CASSSTGILLNEQFF. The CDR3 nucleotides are TGTGCCAGCAGCTCTACAGGGATTCTCCTTAATGAGCAGTTCTTC.

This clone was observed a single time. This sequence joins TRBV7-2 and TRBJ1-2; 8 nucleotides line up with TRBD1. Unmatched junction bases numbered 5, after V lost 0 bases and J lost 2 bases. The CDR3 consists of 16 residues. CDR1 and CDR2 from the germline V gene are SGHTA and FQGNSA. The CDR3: CASSLAIGQGNYGYTF. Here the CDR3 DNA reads TGTGCCAGCAGCTTAGCGATCGGACAGGGCAACTATGGCTACACCTTC.

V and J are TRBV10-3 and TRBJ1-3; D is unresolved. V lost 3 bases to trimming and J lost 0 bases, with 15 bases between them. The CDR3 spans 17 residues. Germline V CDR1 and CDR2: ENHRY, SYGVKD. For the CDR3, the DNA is TGTGCCATCAGTGACTCCCGACGGACGAGCTCTGGAAACACCATATATTTT. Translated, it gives CAISDSRRTSSGNTIYF.